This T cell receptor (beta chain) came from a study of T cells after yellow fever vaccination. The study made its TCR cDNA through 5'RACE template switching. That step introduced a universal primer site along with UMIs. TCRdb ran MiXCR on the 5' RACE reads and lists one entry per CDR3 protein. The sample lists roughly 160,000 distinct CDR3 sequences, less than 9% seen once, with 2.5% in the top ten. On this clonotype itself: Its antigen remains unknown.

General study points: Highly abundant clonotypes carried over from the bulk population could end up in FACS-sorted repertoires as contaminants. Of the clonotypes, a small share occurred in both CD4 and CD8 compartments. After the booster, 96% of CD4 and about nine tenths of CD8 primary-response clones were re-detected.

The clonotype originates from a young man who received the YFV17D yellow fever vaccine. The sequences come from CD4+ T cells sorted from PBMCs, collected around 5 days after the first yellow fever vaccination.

CDR3 coding DNA: TGTGCCAGCAGCGGGTGGGGTACCATGAACACTGAAGCTTTCTTT. It yields the protein CASSGWGTMNTEAFF. The rearrangement joins TRBV7-2 to TRBJ1-1; D is undetermined. V was shortened by 5 bases and J by 0 bases, with 13 bases between the two germline ends. Germline CDR1 reads SGHTA; CDR2 reads FQGNSA. The CDR3 sequence is 15 residues long. Looking up the rest from reference TRBV7-2 and TRBJ1-1 gives the full variable domain: GAGVSQSPSNKVTEKGKDVELRCDPISGHTALYWYRQSLGQGLEFLIYFQGNSAPDKSGLPSDRFSAERTGGSVSTLTIQRTQQEDSAVYLCASSGWGTMNTEAFFGQGTRLTVV.